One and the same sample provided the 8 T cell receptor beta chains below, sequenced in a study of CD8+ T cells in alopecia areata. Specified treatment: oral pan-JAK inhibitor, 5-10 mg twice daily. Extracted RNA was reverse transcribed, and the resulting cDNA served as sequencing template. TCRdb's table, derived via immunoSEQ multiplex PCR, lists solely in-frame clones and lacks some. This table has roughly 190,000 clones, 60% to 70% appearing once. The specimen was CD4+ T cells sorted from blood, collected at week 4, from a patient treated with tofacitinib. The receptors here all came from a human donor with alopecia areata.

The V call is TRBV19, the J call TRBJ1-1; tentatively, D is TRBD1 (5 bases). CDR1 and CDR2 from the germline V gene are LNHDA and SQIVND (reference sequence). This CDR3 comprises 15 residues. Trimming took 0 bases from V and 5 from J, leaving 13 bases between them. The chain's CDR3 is CASSIDGGRGTEAFF. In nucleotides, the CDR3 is TGTGCCAGTAGTATAGATGGGGGTCGAGGGACTGAAGCTTTCTTT.

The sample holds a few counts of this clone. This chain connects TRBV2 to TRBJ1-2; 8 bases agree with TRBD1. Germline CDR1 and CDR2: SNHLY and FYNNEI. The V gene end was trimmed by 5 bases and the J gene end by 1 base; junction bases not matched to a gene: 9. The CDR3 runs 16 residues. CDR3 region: CASSLTGVRGNYGYTF. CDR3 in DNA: TGTGCCAGCAGTTTGACAGGGGTCCGGGGTAACTATGGCTACACCTTC.

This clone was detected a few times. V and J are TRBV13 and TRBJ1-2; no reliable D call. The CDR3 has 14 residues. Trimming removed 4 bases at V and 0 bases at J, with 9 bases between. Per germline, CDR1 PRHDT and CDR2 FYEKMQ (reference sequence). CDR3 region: CASSSGPTNYGYTF. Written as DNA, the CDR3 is TGTGCCAGCAGCTCAGGCCCTACTAACTATGGCTACACCTTC.

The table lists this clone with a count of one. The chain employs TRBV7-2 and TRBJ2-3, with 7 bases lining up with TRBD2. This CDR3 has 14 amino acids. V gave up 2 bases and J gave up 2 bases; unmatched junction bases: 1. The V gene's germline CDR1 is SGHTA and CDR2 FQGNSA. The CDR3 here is CASSLRLATDTQYF. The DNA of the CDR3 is TGTGCCAGCAGCTTAAGACTAGCCACAGATACGCAGTATTTT.

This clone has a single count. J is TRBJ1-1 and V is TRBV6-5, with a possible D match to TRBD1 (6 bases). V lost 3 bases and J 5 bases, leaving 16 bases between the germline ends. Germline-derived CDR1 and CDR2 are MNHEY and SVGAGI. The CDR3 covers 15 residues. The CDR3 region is CASSYIRRGGTEAFF. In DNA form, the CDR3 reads TGTGCCAGCAGTTATATCCGCAGGGGAGGGACTGAAGCTTTCTTT.

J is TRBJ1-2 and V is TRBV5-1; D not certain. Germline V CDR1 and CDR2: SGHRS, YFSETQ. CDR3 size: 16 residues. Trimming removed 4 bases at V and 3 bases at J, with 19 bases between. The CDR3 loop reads CASSPGDHLTYYGYTF. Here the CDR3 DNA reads TGCGCCAGCAGCCCCGGGGATCATCTAACTTACTATGGCTACACCTTC.

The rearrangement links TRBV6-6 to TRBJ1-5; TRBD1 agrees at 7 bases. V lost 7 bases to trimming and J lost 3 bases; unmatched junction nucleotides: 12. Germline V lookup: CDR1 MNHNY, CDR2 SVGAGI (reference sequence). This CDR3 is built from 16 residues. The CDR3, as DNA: TGTGCCAGCAACCGCGGCAGGGGGTACAACAATCAGCCCCAGCATTTT. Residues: CASNRGRGYNNQPQHF.

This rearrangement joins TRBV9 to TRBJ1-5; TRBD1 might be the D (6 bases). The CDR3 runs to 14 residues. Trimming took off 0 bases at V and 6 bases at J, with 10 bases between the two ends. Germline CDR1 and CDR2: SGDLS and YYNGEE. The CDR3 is CASSVAGGRQPQHF. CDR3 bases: TGTGCCAGCAGCGTAGCTGGGGGGCGTCAGCCCCAGCATTTT.